The clone carrying this T cell receptor (beta chain) was observed a few times. This sample is drawn from a study of T-cell reconstitution after alpha-beta-depleted transplantation in children. Germline CDR1 reads SGHTA; CDR2 reads FQGNSA. CDR3 length: 14 residues. V lost 5 bases to trimming and J lost 6 bases; unmatched junction nucleotides: 5. Unique molecular identifiers were incorporated during preparation of the TCRbeta library. TCRdb re-called the PCR reads with MiXCR, one entry per CDR3 protein. The sample has a few hundred thousand distinct CDR3 sequences, more than 9% seen once; the top ten hold about 9.5%.

Sequences were derived from PBMCs from the stem cell graft donor, sampled from the stem cell graft. The sequence came from a human donor who donated a stem cell graft to a child with SCID. The chain carries TRBV7-2 and TRBJ1-2; TRBD1 matches at 11 bases. The CDR3 region is CASSVQGQGDGYTF. CDR3 nucleotide sequence: TGTGCCAGCAGCGTCCAGGGACAGGGGGATGGCTACACCTTC. Combining the CDR3 with reference TRBV7-2 and TRBJ1-2 gives the whole variable domain GAGVSQSPSNKVTEKGKDVELRCDPISGHTALYWYRQSLGQGLEFLIYFQGNSAPDKSGLPSDRFSAERTGGSVSTLTIQRTQQEDSAVYLCASSVQGQGDGYTFGSGTRLTVV.